What follows is one T cell receptor beta chain and its context. Antigen: not known. The length of the CDR3 is 15 residues. Germline V CDR1 and CDR2: SGHVS, FQNEAQ. V dropped 4 bases and J dropped 1; count of bases not matched to a gene: 6. PCR amplification relied on 60 Vbeta primers (plus 13 Jbeta primers). Only in-frame clones appear in the TCRdb table, and some are missing; sequencing was by immunoSEQ multiplex PCR. This table has about 140,000 clones, 70% to 85% appearing once. This specimen belongs to a study of cytomegalovirus exposure and HLA in healthy donors. General study findings and limits: Donors were assumed by presence/absence analyses to have roughly uniform sequencing depth.

Input material: PBMCs. The chain is built from TRBV7-8 and TRBJ2-5; 7 bases align to TRBD1. The sequence derives from a young man in good health and CMV-seropositive. This CDR3 is CASSSAGTAQETQYF. Here the CDR3 DNA reads TGTGCCAGCAGCTCGGCCGGGACAGCCCAAGAGACCCAGTACTTC.